This T cell receptor beta chain was identified during a study of cytomegalovirus exposure and HLA in healthy donors. The ends were cut back, 1 base at V and 7 bases at J, with 10 bases in the middle. CDR3 length equals 13 residues. CDR1 is SGHTA, CDR2 FQGNSA, per germline. Regarding the study as a whole: Association of around 17,000 TCR beta sequences with HLA alleles was found at 0.05 false discovery rate in a later analysis.

The study ran its PCR with 60 Vbeta and 13 Jbeta primers. Here immunoSEQ multiplex PCR was the method, and the copy in TCRdb shows in-frame clones only, minus some. The table records 130,000 to 150,000 clones, roughly 85% of them present only once. Concerning this clone: The antigen remains undetermined.

Sequencing was performed on PBMCs. The TCR was taken from a male donor in good health and CMV-seronegative. The J gene is TRBJ1-1, the V gene TRBV7-2, with a possible D match to TRBD1 (6 bases). Written as DNA, the CDR3 is TGTGCCAGCAGCTTAGACAGGGCGAGTGAAGCTTTCTTT. Amino acid sequence: CASSLDRASEAFF.